Sequencing of this T cell receptor (beta chain) was carried out in a study of OX40 agonist ivuxolimab in advanced cancers. Across the study: Mean age approximately 66 years, range 23 to 79; just over 80% male. Points from the study as a whole: What antigens the expanded peripheral T cells recognized was never established. Partial responders at 0.1-3.0 mg/kg showed near-lowest clonal expansion.

The repertoire was sequenced with immunoSEQ multiplex PCR; TCRdb's copy has only in-frame clones and lacks some. The table lists thousands of clones, about 94% of them singletons. J gave up 5 bases and V 5 bases, and 6 bases lay outside the gene matches. CDR1 SGHRS and CDR2 YFSETQ come from the germline V gene. This CDR3 spans 15 amino acids. This clone was recorded once. Antigen: not known. The sequencing here drew on CD4+ or CD8+ T cells sorted from blood, taken in a trial of the OX40 agonist ivuxolimab. V gene TRBV5-1 combines with J gene TRBJ2-1, with TRBD2 matching 11 bases. The clonotype originates from an adult with an advanced solid tumor such as melanoma, head and neck, liver or kidney cancer. Written as DNA, the CDR3 is TGCGCCAGCAGGGTCGGGACTAGCGGTCACAATGAGCAGTTCTTC. Amino acid sequence: CASRVGTSGHNEQFF.